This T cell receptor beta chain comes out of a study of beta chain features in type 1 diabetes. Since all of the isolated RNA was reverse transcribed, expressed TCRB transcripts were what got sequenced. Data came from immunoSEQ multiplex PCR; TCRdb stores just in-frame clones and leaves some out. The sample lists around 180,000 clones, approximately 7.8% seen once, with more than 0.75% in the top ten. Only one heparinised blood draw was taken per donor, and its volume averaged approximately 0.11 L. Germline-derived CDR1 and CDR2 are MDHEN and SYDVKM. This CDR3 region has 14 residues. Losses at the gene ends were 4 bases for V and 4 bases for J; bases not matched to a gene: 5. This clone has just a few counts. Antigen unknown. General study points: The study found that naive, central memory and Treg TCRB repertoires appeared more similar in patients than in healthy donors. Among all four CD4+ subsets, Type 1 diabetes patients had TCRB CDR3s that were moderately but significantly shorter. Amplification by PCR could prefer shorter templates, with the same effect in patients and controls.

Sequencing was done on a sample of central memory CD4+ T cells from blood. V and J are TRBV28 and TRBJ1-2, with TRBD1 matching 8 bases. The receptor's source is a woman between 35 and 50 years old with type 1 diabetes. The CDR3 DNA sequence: TGTGCCAGCAGTTCCCGGACAGGGAGCTATGGCTACACCTTC. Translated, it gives CASSSRTGSYGYTF.